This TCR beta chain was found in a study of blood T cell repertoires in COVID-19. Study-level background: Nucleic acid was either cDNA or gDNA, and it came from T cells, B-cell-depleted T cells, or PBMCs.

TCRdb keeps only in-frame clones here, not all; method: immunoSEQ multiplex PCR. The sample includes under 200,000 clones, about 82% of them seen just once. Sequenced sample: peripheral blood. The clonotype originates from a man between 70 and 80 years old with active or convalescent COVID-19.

Written as DNA, the CDR3 is TGTGCCAGCAGCGCGGACGTGACAGGGAAATATGGCTACACCTTC. Protein: CASSADVTGKYGYTF. The chain couples TRBV7-6 to TRBJ1-2, with TRBD1 matching 7 bases. Germline lookup yields CDR1 SGHVS and CDR2 FNYEAQ. The CDR3 is 15 amino acids. V gave up 5 bases and J gave up 5 bases; unmatched junction bases: 11.